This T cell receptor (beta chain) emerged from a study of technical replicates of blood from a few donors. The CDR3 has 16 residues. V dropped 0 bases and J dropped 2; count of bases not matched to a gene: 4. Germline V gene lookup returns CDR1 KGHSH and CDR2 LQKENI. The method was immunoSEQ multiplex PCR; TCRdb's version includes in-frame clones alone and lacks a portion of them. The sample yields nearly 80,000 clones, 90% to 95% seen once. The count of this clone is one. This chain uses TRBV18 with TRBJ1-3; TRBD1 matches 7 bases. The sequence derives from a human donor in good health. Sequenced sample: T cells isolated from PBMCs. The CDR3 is CASSPPSGGTGNTIYF. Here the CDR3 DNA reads TGTGCCAGCTCACCACCTTCAGGGGGAACTGGAAACACCATATATTTT.